The subject of this entry is one T cell receptor beta chain. The data stem from a study of blood T cells in healthy people across ages. Germline V lookup: CDR1 KGHDR, CDR2 SFDVKD. The CDR3 contains 15 residues. A second PCR, run for about 7 to 11 cycles, used a sample-barcoded 5' primer plus a J-beta primer mix. TCRdb independently ran MiXCR on the 5' RACE reads; one entry per CDR3 protein. The data show 650,000 to 1,000,000 distinct CDR3 sequences, with around 36% seen just once and 13% held by the top ten. The sequence came from a man younger than 30 in good health. This chain links TRBV24-1 with TRBJ2-1, with 7 bases that match TRBD1. The J call may not be correct, given that the DNA end is closer to TRBJ2-7. The sequencing input was blood. CDR3 sequence: CATSDVGQRDNEQYF. The DNA for the CDR3 is TGTGCCACCAGTGATGTGGGACAGAGGGACAATGAGCAGTACTTC.